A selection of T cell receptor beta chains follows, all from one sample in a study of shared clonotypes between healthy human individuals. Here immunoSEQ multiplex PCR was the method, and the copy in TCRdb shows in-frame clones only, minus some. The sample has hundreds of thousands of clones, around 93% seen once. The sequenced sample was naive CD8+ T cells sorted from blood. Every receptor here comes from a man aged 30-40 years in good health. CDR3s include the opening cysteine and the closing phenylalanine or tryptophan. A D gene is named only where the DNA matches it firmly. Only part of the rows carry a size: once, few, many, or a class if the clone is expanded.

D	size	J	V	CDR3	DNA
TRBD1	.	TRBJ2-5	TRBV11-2	CASSVTGTGDVETQYF	TGTGCCAGCAGCGTAACCGGGACAGGGGATGTCGAGACCCAGTACTTC
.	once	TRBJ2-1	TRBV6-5	CAISEGPYNEQFF	TGTGCCATCTCGGAGGGCCCTTACAATGAGCAGTTCTTC
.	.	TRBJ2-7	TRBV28	CASSLGPSGLSPGQYF	TGTGCCAGCAGTTTAGGGCCATCGGGACTTTCTCCGGGGCAGTACTTC
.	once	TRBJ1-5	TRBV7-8	CASSLGAVRGNQPQHF	TGTGCCAGCAGCTTAGGGGCAGTCCGAGGCAATCAGCCCCAGCATTTT
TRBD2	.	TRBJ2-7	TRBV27	CASSPDIAGVREQYF	TGTGCCAGCAGTCCTGATATAGCGGGAGTCAGAGAGCAGTACTTC
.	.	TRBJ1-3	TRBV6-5	CASSHSAGNTIYF	TGTGCCAGCAGTCACAGCGCAGGAAACACCATATATTTT
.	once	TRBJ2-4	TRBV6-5	CASSQTRPQNIQYF	TGTGCCAGCAGTCAAACTAGACCGCAAAACATTCAGTACTTC
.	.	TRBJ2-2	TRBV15	CATSRGGDFTGELFF	TGTGCCACCAGCAGAGGTGGGGACTTCACCGGGGAGCTGTTTTTT
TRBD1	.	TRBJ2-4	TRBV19	CASSTTGGIIQYF	TGTGCCAGTAGTACAACAGGGGGCATCATTCAGTACTTC
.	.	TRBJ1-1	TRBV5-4	CASSLEGSLNTEAFF	TGTGCCAGCAGCTTGGAAGGTAGCTTGAACACTGAAGCTTTCTTT
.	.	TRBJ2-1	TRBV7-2	CASSLRPRAFNEQFF	TGTGCCAGCAGCTTACGCCCACGGGCCTTTAATGAGCAGTTCTTC
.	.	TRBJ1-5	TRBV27	CASSLKAMVQPQHF	TGTGCCAGCAGTTTAAAGGCTATGGTCCAGCCCCAGCATTTT
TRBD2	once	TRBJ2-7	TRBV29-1	CSVVAGRRTYEQYF	TGCAGCGTTGTAGCGGGACGGAGAACCTACGAGCAGTACTTC
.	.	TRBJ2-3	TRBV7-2	CASSPDSTDTQYF	TGTGCCAGCAGTCCCGACAGCACAGATACGCAGTATTTT
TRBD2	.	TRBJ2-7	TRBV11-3	CASSSEAGAGHEQYF	TGTGCCAGCAGCTCAGAGGCGGGAGCGGGACACGAGCAGTACTTC
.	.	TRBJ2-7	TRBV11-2	CASSSSGNEQYF	TGTGCCAGCAGTTCCTCCGGGAACGAGCAGTACTTC
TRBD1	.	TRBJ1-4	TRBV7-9	CASKRQGKKLFF	TGTGCCAGCAAGCGACAGGGTAAAAAACTGTTTTTT
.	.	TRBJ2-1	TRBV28	CASSPGPREYNEQFF	TGTGCCAGCAGTCCGGGACCCAGAGAATACAATGAGCAGTTCTTC
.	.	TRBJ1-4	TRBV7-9	CASSSPDEEKLFF	TGTGCCAGCAGCTCACCGGACGAGGAAAAACTGTTTTTT
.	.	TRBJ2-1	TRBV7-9	CASSSPGGPVYNEQFF	TGTGCCAGCAGCTCGCCCGGAGGGCCTGTCTACAATGAGCAGTTCTTC
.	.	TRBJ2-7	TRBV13	CASSPIDKTYEQYF	TGTGCCAGCAGCCCCATAGACAAAACCTACGAGCAGTACTTC
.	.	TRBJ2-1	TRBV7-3	CASRASGINEQFF	TGTGCCAGCAGGGCGAGTGGGATCAATGAGCAGTTCTTC
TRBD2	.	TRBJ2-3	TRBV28	CASSSGAGDTQYF	TGTGCCAGCAGTAGCGGGGCTGGCGATACGCAGTATTTT
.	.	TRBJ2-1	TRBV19	CASSINLGYNEQFF	TGTGCCAGTAGTATTAATTTGGGGTACAATGAGCAGTTCTTC
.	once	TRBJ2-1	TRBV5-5	CASSLAGLAAYNEQFF	TGTGCCAGCAGCTTGGCCGGGCTAGCAGCCTACAATGAGCAGTTCTTC
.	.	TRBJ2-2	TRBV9	CASEGTGELFF	TGTGCCAGCGAGGGCACCGGGGAGCTGTTTTTT
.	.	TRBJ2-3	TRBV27	CASGMQEDTQYF	TGTGCCAGCGGTATGCAAGAAGATACGCAGTATTTT
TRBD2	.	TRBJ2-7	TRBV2	CASVSGVYEQYF	TGTGCCAGCGTCAGCGGGGTATACGAGCAGTACTTC
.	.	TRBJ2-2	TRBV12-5	CASGFGNSNTGELFF	TGTGCTAGTGGTTTCGGTAACAGTAACACCGGGGAGCTGTTTTTT